The 22 T cell receptor beta chains reported below all come from one sample, sequenced in a study of blood T cell repertoires in COVID-19. TCRdb's table, derived via immunoSEQ multiplex PCR, lists solely in-frame clones and lacks some. Of over 250,000 clones in the sample, around 87% were seen once. Sequenced input: PBMCs or T cells enriched from blood (not recorded which). Every receptor here comes from a woman aged 30 to 39 who had recovered from COVID-19.

The rearrangement links TRBV13 to TRBJ2-7, with TRBD1 identical over 9 bases. CDR1 is PRHDT and CDR2 is FYEKMQ in the germline V gene (reference sequence). After removal of 1 base from V and 3 bases from J, the junction contained 7 bases not matched to a gene. The CDR3 loop spans 16 amino acids. CDR3 bases: TGTGCCAGCAGCTTAGAAGGAGGGACAGGGTTCTACGAGCAGTACTTC. Its translation: CASSLEGGTGFYEQYF.

V usage is TRBV7-2 and J usage is TRBJ2-7, with D perhaps matching TRBD1 (6 bases). There are 15 residues in the CDR3. Germline V gene data show CDR1 as SGHTA and CDR2 as FQGNSA. V dropped 1 base and J dropped 1 base, with 11 bases sitting between them. The CDR3 sequence is CASSLEPRGSYEQYF. CDR3 DNA sequence: TGTGCCAGCAGCTTAGAACCTAGGGGGTCCTACGAGCAGTACTTC.

This clone was detected only once. The rearrangement links TRBV11-3 to TRBJ2-2, with 7 bases lining up with TRBD1. The V gene's germline CDR1 is SGHNT and CDR2 YENEEA. This CDR3 contains 14 residues. With V trimmed by 3 bases and J by 6 bases, 4 bases remained unmatched. The CDR3, as DNA: TGTGCCAGCAGCTTCGACAGGGATGCCGGGGAGCTGTTTTTT. It codes for CASSFDRDAGELFF.

The genes are TRBV7-2 and TRBJ1-1; TRBD1 agrees at 7 bases. CDR1 is SGHTA, CDR2 FQGNSA, per germline. This CDR3 is built from 16 residues. The ends lost 6 bases at V and 3 bases at J; junction bases unmatched: 13. In nucleotides, the CDR3 is TGTGCCAGCAGGGAGGGGGCAGGGCGGAGGGACACTGAAGCTTTCTTT. This encodes CASREGAGRRDTEAFF. The full variable domain, in which reference TRBV7-2 and TRBJ1-1 provide the parts outside the CDR3, is GAGVSQSPSNKVTEKGKDVELRCDPISGHTALYWYRQSLGQGLEFLIYFQGNSAPDKSGLPSDRFSAERTGGSVSTLTIQRTQQEDSAVYLCASREGAGRRDTEAFFGQGTRLTVV.

The V gene is TRBV2, the J gene TRBJ2-1, with TRBD2 identical over 12 bases. J lost 6 bases, V lost 2 bases, and 2 bases had no gene match. This CDR3 has 15 residues. Germline CDR1 and CDR2: SNHLY and FYNNEI. The CDR3 sequence: CASSELAGGFNEQFF. The CDR3 region has the DNA TGTGCCAGCAGTGAACTAGCGGGGGGGTTCAATGAGCAGTTCTTC.

This clone has more than one count but fewer than ten. The rearrangement uses TRBV4-1 and TRBJ1-4, with TRBD1 identical over 9 bases. Trimming took 5 bases from V and 8 from J; bases not matched to a gene: 9. The CDR3 is made up of 15 amino acids. CDR1 is MGHRA and CDR2 is YSYEKL in the germline V gene. CDR3 amino acids: CASSYVGTGIEKLFF. The CDR3 DNA is TGCGCCAGCAGCTACGTAGGGACAGGGATCGAAAAACTGTTTTTT.

For this clone: Other nucleotide sequences in the sample specify the same CDR3. The rearrangement joins TRBV19 to TRBJ1-1; weak D call: TRBD1 (5 bases). Germline loops: CDR1 LNHDA, CDR2 SQIVND (reference sequence). V shed 5 bases and J shed 4 bases, with 11 bases lying between them. The CDR3 is 13 residues long. The CDR3 sequence is CASSAGRGTEAFF. The CDR3 DNA is TGTGCCAGTAGTGCGGGACGGGGCACTGAAGCTTTCTTT.

V and J are TRBV7-9 and TRBJ1-4; D ambiguous. V dropped 5 bases and J dropped 2 bases, with 12 bases sitting between them. Germline CDR1 reads SEHNR; CDR2 reads FQNEAQ (reference sequence). The CDR3 is 15 amino acids. The CDR3 spells CASSRLTGTNEKLFF. CDR3 nucleotide sequence: TGTGCCAGCAGCCGACTCACCGGGACTAATGAAAAACTGTTTTTT.

The rearrangement uses TRBV5-1 and TRBJ1-2; 7 nucleotides match TRBD1. This CDR3 is built from 15 residues. The trim removed 3 bases at V and 4 bases at J, leaving 9 bases unmatched. The germline CDR1 and CDR2 sequences are SGHRS and YFSETQ. Here the CDR3 DNA reads TGCGCCAGCAGCTCCCTCCGGGACAGTATCTATGGCTACACCTTC. Translating gives CASSSLRDSIYGYTF.

The gene calls are TRBV5-8 and TRBJ1-6, with D maybe TRBD1 (6 bases). This CDR3 comprises 13 residues. Germline loops: CDR1 SGHTS, CDR2 YDEGEE. Trimming left V 4 bases short and J 9 bases short, with 11 bases between. CDR3: CASSHAGASPLHF. CDR3 in DNA: TGTGCCAGCAGCCATGCGGGGGCTTCACCCCTCCACTTT.

The chain combines TRBV3-1 (or the pseudogene TRBV3-2) with TRBJ1-2; 7 nucleotides line up with TRBD1. The CDR3 is 13 amino acids. From germline, CDR1 is LGHDT and CDR2 YNNKEL (reference sequence). V lost 8 bases to trimming and J lost 2 bases; unmatched junction nucleotides: 5. This CDR3 is CASGPTGNYGYTF. In DNA form, the CDR3 reads TGTGCCAGCGGTCCGACAGGGAACTATGGCTACACCTTC.

The J gene is TRBJ1-2, the V gene TRBV7-8, with D possibly TRBD1 on 5 matching bases. There are 18 residues in the CDR3. V shed 8 bases and J shed 1 base, with 26 bases lying between them. Germline lookup yields CDR1 SGHVS and CDR2 FQNEAQ. The CDR3 coding sequence is TGTGCCAGCGGGCCGTCCCTGTTGCGGGGACCGAGTAACTATGGCTACACCTTC. This translates into CASGPSLLRGPSNYGYTF.

This chain joins TRBV5-6 and TRBJ1-2, with a tentative D call TRBD1 (5 bases). Germline V gene data show CDR1 as SGHDT and CDR2 as YYEEEE. The length of the CDR3 is 13 residues. The V gene lost 3 bases and the J gene lost 8 bases, with 14 bases spanning the gap. Here the CDR3 reads CASSWGWQGGYTF. The CDR3 nucleotides read TGTGCCAGCAGCTGGGGATGGCAGGGCGGCTACACCTTC.

This clone was seen more than once but under ten times. This sequence joins TRBV5-1 and TRBJ2-3; TRBD2 matches 12 bases. The CDR3 loop spans 18 amino acids. J lost 4 bases, V lost 2 bases, and 11 bases had no gene match. Germline V lookup: CDR1 SGHRS, CDR2 YFSETQ. CDR3 in DNA: TGCGCCAGCAGCTTACTGACTAGGACTAGCGGGGTCCCAGATACGCAGTATTTT. This encodes CASSLLTRTSGVPDTQYF.

This chain links TRBV24-1 with TRBJ2-3; D uncertain. V was trimmed by 0 bases and J by 4 bases, leaving 7 bases between them. This CDR3 has 14 amino acids. Germline V lookup: CDR1 KGHDR, CDR2 SFDVKD. CDR3 in amino acids: CATSDLQVSDTQYF. CDR3 coding DNA: TGTGCCACCAGTGATTTGCAGGTTTCAGATACGCAGTATTTT.

The chain carries TRBV5-4 and TRBJ1-2, with 12 bases that match TRBD1. This CDR3 contains 15 residues. Losses at the gene ends were 2 bases for V and 4 bases for J; bases not matched to a gene: 3. Germline CDR1 and CDR2: SGHNT and YYREEE (reference sequence). DNA for the CDR3: TGTGCCAGCAGCTTAGGGACAGGGGGCGGCTATGGCTACACCTTC. Translating it yields CASSLGTGGGYGYTF. Full variable domain (outside the CDR3, taken from reference TRBV5-4 and TRBJ1-2): ETGVTQSPTHLIKTRGQQVTLRCSSQSGHNTVSWYQQALGQGPQFIFQYYREEENGRGNFPPRFSGLQFPNYSSELNVNALELDDSALYLCASSLGTGGGYGYTFGSGTRLTVV.

The chain combines TRBV5-1 with TRBJ1-5; D not resolved. Germline CDR1 and CDR2: SGHRS and YFSETQ. V was shortened by 4 bases and J by 3 bases, with 8 bases between the two germline ends. CDR3 length: 13 amino acids. The CDR3 loop is CASSGGVNQPQHF. For the CDR3, the DNA is TGCGCCAGCAGCGGCGGGGTCAATCAGCCCCAGCATTTT.

The chain recombines TRBV5-4 with TRBJ2-1, with TRBD1 identical over 10 bases. V lost 2 bases to trimming and J lost 6 bases; unmatched junction nucleotides: 5. The CDR3 runs 15 residues. Per the germline V gene, CDR1 is SGHNT and CDR2 is YYREEE (reference sequence). CDR3 sequence (DNA): TGTGCCAGCAGCTTCCCGGGACAGGGGCGCAATGAGCAGTTCTTC. Its protein product is CASSFPGQGRNEQFF.

The CDR3 bases are TGCGCCAGCAGCCAAGATGAGTCGATCTATGGCTACACCTTC. It specifies CASSQDESIYGYTF. J is TRBJ1-2 and V is TRBV4-1, with D unresolved. Trimming stripped 0 bases from V and 4 bases from J, with 9 bases between. CDR3 size: 14 residues. From germline, CDR1 is MGHRA and CDR2 YSYEKL.

The chain employs TRBV9 and TRBJ1-5, with TRBD1 matching over 8 bases. The CDR3 has 14 amino acids. Losses at the gene ends were 7 bases for V and 5 bases for J; bases not matched to a gene: 8. Germline CDR1 and CDR2: SGDLS and YYNGEE. CDR3 sequence reads: CASPYGQGDQPQHF. For the CDR3, the DNA is TGTGCCAGCCCCTATGGACAGGGCGATCAGCCCCAGCATTTT.

This sequence joins TRBV19 and TRBJ1-2; possible D gene TRBD1, 5 bases. V was clipped by 5 bases and J by 2 bases, with 24 bases between them. This CDR3 is built from 18 residues. The germline V gene has CDR1 LNHDA and CDR2 SQIVND (reference sequence). The CDR3 reads CASSRYGGVSSSNYGYTF. The DNA for the CDR3 is TGTGCCAGTAGTCGATACGGGGGAGTATCGTCGTCGAACTATGGCTACACCTTC.

The V call is TRBV28, the J call TRBJ1-1; D gene uncertain. The V gene's germline CDR1 is MDHEN and CDR2 SYDVKM. This CDR3 is 14 amino acids long. The V end lost 5 bases, the J end lost 1 base, and 11 bases lay between the germline ends. CDR3 sequence: CASSPMRWNTEAFF. The CDR3 DNA reads as TGTGCCAGCAGTCCGATGAGGTGGAACACTGAAGCTTTCTTT.